One sample yielded the 3 T cell receptor beta chains listed below, sequenced in a study of blood T cell repertoires in COVID-19. Method: immunoSEQ multiplex PCR; TCRdb's copy keeps in-frame clones and lacks some. The profile shows roughly 180,000 clones, over 70% of them singletons. Specimen: PBMCs or T cells enriched from blood (not recorded which). The source of these receptors is a middle-aged woman with acute COVID-19.

The chain has TRBV3-1 (or the pseudogene TRBV3-2) and TRBJ2-7, with 14 bases matching TRBD2. The CDR3 spans 20 residues. V was clipped by 5 bases and J by 2 bases; unmatched bases: 17. In germline, CDR1 is LGHDT, CDR2 YNNKEL (reference sequence). The CDR3 region has the DNA TGTGCCAGCAGCTCTTACGGCCTTGGGACTAGCGGGGGAAGTCCCTACGAGCAGTACTTC. Amino acid sequence: CASSSYGLGTSGGSPYEQYF.

The CDR3 protein is CAWSVLPGQGTDTQYF. The CDR3 bases are TGTGCCTGGAGCGTACTACCGGGACAGGGGACAGATACGCAGTATTTT. This rearrangement joins TRBV30 to TRBJ2-3, with 10 nucleotides matching TRBD1. The CDR3 sequence is 16 residues long. The ends lost 3 bases at V and 3 bases at J; junction bases unmatched: 9. CDR1 is GTSNPN, CDR2 SVGIG, per germline (reference sequence).

The J gene is TRBJ2-5, the V gene TRBV11-3; 8 positions agree with TRBD1. V was pared by 10 bases and J by 0 bases, with 10 bases of the junction left unmatched. The CDR3 consists of 15 residues. Germline loops: CDR1 SGHNT, CDR2 YENEEA. The CDR3 DNA sequence: TGTGCCACCCAGGACAGGGCGAGGTACCAAGAGACCCAGTACTTC. Its protein product is CATQDRARYQETQYF.